The entry below describes one T cell receptor (beta chain). TCRdb processed the 5' RACE reads anew with MiXCR; each CDR3 protein has one entry. The table shows approximately 250,000 distinct CDR3 sequences, with roughly 32% occurring only once. The sample belongs to a study of CD8 T cells in ankylosing spondylitis. Sequenced: blood, either unsorted or a sorted T cell fraction (not recorded which). The origin of this receptor is a male donor with ankylosing spondylitis or in good health (not recorded which).

Here the CDR3 reads CSAEGTSISYEQYF. CDR3 in DNA: TGCAGTGCAGAGGGGACTAGCATAAGCTACGAGCAGTACTTC. The V gene is TRBV20-1, the J gene TRBJ2-7; 9 nucleotides match TRBD2. The ends lost 6 bases at V and 3 bases at J; junction bases unmatched: 9. This CDR3 contains 14 residues. The germline CDR1 and CDR2 sequences are DFQATT and SNEGSKA (reference sequence).